This entry describes one T cell receptor beta chain. In the original processing: How many nucleated cells were present was estimated from reference gene primer amplification. Method: immunoSEQ multiplex PCR; TCRdb's copy keeps in-frame clones and lacks some. Clonal size and the V and J genes are those of that table, whereas D and trimming came from the DNA. The table has around 200,000 clones, roughly 87% seen once; the top ten hold about 12%. The data belong to a study of blood T cell repertoires in COVID-19. Whole-study context: Some COVID-19 samples were acute and others convalescent; all came from the United States, Italy and Spain. Sample material is recorded as cDNA or gDNA derived from T cells, B-cell-depleted T cells, or PBMCs.

There are 13 residues in the CDR3. Germline lookup yields CDR1 SQVTM and CDR2 ANQGSEA. The V end was cut by 5 bases, the J end by 4 bases, with 11 bases between. This clonotype was obtained from a woman aged 18-29 years who had recovered from COVID-19. The rearrangement joins TRBV29-1 to TRBJ2-2; the D gene is possibly TRBD2 (5 bases). Sequenced input: peripheral blood. This CDR3 is CSVNGGLTGELFF. DNA of the CDR3: TGCAGCGTTAATGGCGGACTCACCGGGGAGCTGTTTTTT.